This T cell receptor (beta chain) is from a study of cytomegalovirus exposure and HLA in healthy donors. Background on the study: Caucasian-associated ancestry cluster membership applied to about 80% of over 350 genotyped donors.

PCR primers comprised 60 Vbeta and 13 Jbeta primers. Study processing details: In a later analysis, the count reached 80 million or so unique TCR beta chains, with about 10 million shared. Sequencing was performed with immunoSEQ multiplex PCR; in TCRdb, only in-frame clones are kept and a portion is missing. V and J calls and clone size are copied from that table; D and trimming were computed from the DNA. The sample lists under 200,000 clones; approximately 81% were seen once. Study observations and caveats: Most TCR sequences proved rare, with some public TCRs found in many donors.

Donors showed nominal health when sampled, although they likely had unrecorded immune exposures. In the case of this clone: Its specificity is unknown.

Germline trimming cut 1 base from V and 3 bases from J; bases unmatched to any gene: 11. Germline assignment: CDR1 MGHRA and CDR2 YSYEKL. There are 18 residues in the CDR3. This sequence joins TRBV4-1 and TRBJ2-1; 8 nucleotides match TRBD2. The sequenced material came from PBMCs. The sequence derives from a boy aged 2 to 10 in good health and CMV-seronegative. The CDR3 bases are TGCGCCAGCAGCCAAGTCAGTATCCGGCTAGCGGGCTACAATGAGCAGTTCTTC. This sequence encodes CASSQVSIRLAGYNEQFF.